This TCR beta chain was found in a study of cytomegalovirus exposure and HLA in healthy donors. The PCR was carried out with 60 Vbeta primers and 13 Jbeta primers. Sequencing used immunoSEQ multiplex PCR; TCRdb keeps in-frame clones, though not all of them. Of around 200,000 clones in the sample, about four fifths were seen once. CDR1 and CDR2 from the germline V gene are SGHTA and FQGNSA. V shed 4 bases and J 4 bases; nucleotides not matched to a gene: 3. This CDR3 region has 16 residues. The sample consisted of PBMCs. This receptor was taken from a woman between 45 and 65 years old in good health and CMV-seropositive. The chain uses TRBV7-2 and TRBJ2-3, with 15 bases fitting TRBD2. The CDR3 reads CASSSGTSGGSDTQYF. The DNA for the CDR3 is TGTGCCAGCAGCTCCGGGACTAGCGGGGGGTCAGATACGCAGTATTTT.